This T cell receptor beta chain was obtained from a study of T cells in Graves' hyperthyroidism and ophthalmopathy. Overall study context: Peripheral blood samples were taken at initial diagnosis, prior to any treatment.

This clonotype has at least ten counts. Germline CDR1 SGHAT, CDR2 FQDESV (reference sequence). The CDR3 is 17 residues long. The V and J ends lost 3 bases and 5 bases respectively, with 22 bases between them. RNA transcripts yielded amplified TCR beta CDR3 regions. Primed by the HTBI set, a first-round RT-PCR was run on the TCR CDR3. Using its own MiXCR run on the multiplex PCR reads, TCRdb lists one record per CDR3 protein. Among roughly 380,000 distinct CDR3 sequences, approximately 18% were seen once, and the ten largest hold about 16%. Patients affected by ophthalmopathy presented a Clinical Activity Score of at least 3, a NOSPECS grade of at least 4, and disease duration below 3 months.

The clonotype comes from a woman in her 40s with Graves' ophthalmopathy. The chain has TRBV11-1 and TRBJ2-5, with D perhaps TRBD1 (6 bases). Sequencing was done on a sample of blood. The CDR3 region has the DNA TGTGCCAGCAGCTTGCTGGGAACGCGACTGGGGGCGGAGACCCAGTACTTC. The encoded protein is CASSLLGTRLGAETQYF.